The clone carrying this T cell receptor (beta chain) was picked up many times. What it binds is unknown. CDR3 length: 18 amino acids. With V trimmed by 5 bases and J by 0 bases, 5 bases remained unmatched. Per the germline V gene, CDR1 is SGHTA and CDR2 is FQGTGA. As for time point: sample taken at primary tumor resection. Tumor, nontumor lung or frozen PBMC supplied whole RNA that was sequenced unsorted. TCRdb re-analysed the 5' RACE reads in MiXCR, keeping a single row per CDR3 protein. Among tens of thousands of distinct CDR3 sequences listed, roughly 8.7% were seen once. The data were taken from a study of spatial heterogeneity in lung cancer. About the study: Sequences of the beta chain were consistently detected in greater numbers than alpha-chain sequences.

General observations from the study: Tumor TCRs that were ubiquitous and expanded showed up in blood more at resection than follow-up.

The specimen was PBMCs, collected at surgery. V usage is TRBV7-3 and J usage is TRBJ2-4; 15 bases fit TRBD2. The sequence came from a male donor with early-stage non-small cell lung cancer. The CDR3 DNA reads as TGTGCCAGCAGCAGGACTAGCGGGAGGGCCTTAGCCAAAAACATTCAGTACTTC. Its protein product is CASSRTSGRALAKNIQYF.